The rows below give T cell receptor beta chains drawn from one sample of a study of blood T cells in healthy people across ages. TCRdb reprocessed the 5' RACE reads with MiXCR, giving one entry per CDR3 protein. Of about 1.8 million distinct CDR3 sequences detected, approximately 50% appear once; the ten largest clones hold approximately 2.1%. Sequenced material: blood. The receptors shown here come from a woman in her thirties or forties in good health. CDR3s include the opening cysteine and the closing phenylalanine or tryptophan. The D gene is left open where the match is weak. Expanded clones get a size class; other rows say once, few or many, or leave the size out.

d_call	clone_size	v_call	j_call	cdr3_nt	cdr3_aa
.	.	TRBV5-6	TRBJ2-6	TGTGCCAGCAGCTTCCGGGACGTCAGAGGCAACGTCCTGACTTTC	CASSFRDVRGNVLTF
TRBD1	.	TRBV27	TRBJ1-6	TGTGCCAGCAGTTTATCCACAAGCCCGGGGACAGCCTATTCACCCCTCCACTTT	CASSLSTSPGTAYSPLHF
.	.	TRBV11-3	TRBJ2-1	TGTGCCAGCAGCCAGGGACACTATAACAATGAGCAGTTCTTC	CASSQGHYNNEQFF
.	few	TRBV5-1	TRBJ2-7	TGCGCCAGCAGCTTGAACAGTGACTCCTACGAGCAGTACTTC	CASSLNSDSYEQYF
.	.	TRBV4-3	TRBJ1-2	TGCGCCAGCAGCCAATCGGGCAGGGCTCGCTATGGCTACACCTTC	CASSQSGRARYGYTF
TRBD1	.	TRBV20-1	TRBJ2-1	TGCAGTGCTAGGACCGGGACAGGCTCGTACAATGAGCAGTTCTTC	CSARTGTGSYNEQFF
.	.	TRBV28	TRBJ2-7	TGTGCCAGCAGTTGGGGGCCATACGAGCAGTACTTC	CASSWGPYEQYF
.	many	TRBV7-9	TRBJ2-5	TGTGCCAGCAGCGACGGACAGTACCAAGAGACCCAGTACTTC	CASSDGQYQETQYF
.	.	TRBV20-1	TRBJ2-5	TGCAGTGCCCCCCCAGTAAGGCGGAACCAAGAGACCCAGTACTTC	CSAPPVRRNQETQYF
.	.	TRBV5-1	TRBJ2-7	TGCGCCAGCAGTATCGGCGGGGTGAGCTCCAACGAGCAGTACTTC	CASSIGGVSSNEQYF
TRBD1	.	TRBV6-4	TRBJ1-5	TGTGCCAGCAGTGACTCGGGTGGACAGGAGCAGCCCCAGCATTTT	CASSDSGGQEQPQHF
TRBD2	.	TRBV20-1	TRBJ2-7	TGCAGTGCTCTCATAGCGGGGGGCGCTTACGAGCAGTACTTC	CSALIAGGAYEQYF
.	.	TRBV20-1	TRBJ2-7	TGCAGTGCTAGCTTTGCCCGACTCGGCCGCAATGAGCAGTACTTC	CSASFARLGRNEQYF
.	.	TRBV5-1	TRBJ2-3	TGCGCCAGCAGCTTGGCCACGGACCCAGATACGCAGTATTTT	CASSLATDPDTQYF
TRBD1	.	TRBV4-3	TRBJ1-2	TGCGCCAGCAGCCAAGAATTGGGGGGGGGACAGAACTATGGCTACACCTTC	CASSQELGGGQNYGYTF
.	.	TRBV29-1	TRBJ1-1	TGCAGCTCCACGGGCCCTATTATGAACACTGAAGCTTTCTTT	CSSTGPIMNTEAFF
TRBD2	few	TRBV7-2	TRBJ2-5	TGTGCCAGCAGCTTGACTAGCGGGGGGGGACAAGAGACCCAGTACTTC	CASSLTSGGGQETQYF
.	few	TRBV9	TRBJ2-1	TGTGCCAGCAGCCCCGATGGTGGGGCTAGCCAGGCGAGAGAGTTCTTC	CASSPDGGASQAREFF
TRBD2	.	TRBV6-6	TRBJ2-1	TGTGCCATAGAGACTAGCGGGGACTACAATGAGCAGTTCTTC	CAIETSGDYNEQFF
.	.	TRBV5-1	TRBJ2-3	TGCGCCAGCAGCTTCTGGGACTCTTCCCGCACAGATACGCAGTATTTT	CASSFWDSSRTDTQYF
TRBD2	few	TRBV27	TRBJ2-1	TGTGCCAGCGCTAGCGGGGGGGTATCCTACAATGAGCAGTTCTTC	CASASGGVSYNEQFF
.	.	TRBV7-9	TRBJ2-1	TGTGCCAGCAGCCCGTTGACAGGACTCTACAATGAGCAGTTCTTC	CASSPLTGLYNEQFF
.	.	TRBV5-4	TRBJ1-6	TGTGCCAGCAGCCCTACCGGGACAAGGAGCTCCTATAATTCACCCCTCCACTTT	CASSPTGTRSSYNSPLHF
.	.	TRBV12-3/TRBV12-4	TRBJ1-3	TGTGCCAGCAGTTTTGGTAGCCGACTCTCTGGAAACACCATATATTTT	CASSFGSRLSGNTIYF
.	few	TRBV6-6	TRBJ2-4	TGTGCCAGCAGTACGACAGATGGGGCCAAAAACATTCAGTACTTC	CASSTTDGAKNIQYF
.	.	TRBV5-1	TRBJ2-5	TGCGCCAGCAGCCCCCGGACGGAGCGGCAAGAGACCCAGTACTTC	CASSPRTERQETQYF
TRBD2	.	TRBV6-2/TRBV6-3	TRBJ2-3	TGTGCCACCGGACTACTAGCGGCAAACACAGATACGCAGTATTTT	CATGLLAANTDTQYF
.	.	TRBV15	TRBJ2-1	TGTGCCACCAGCCGGGGCGCTCGGACGACAGAAGACAATGAGCAGTTCTTC	CATSRGARTTEDNEQFF
.	.	TRBV12-3/TRBV12-4	TRBJ2-3	TGTGCCAGCACGAGACTCCGTCCCCAAAATCCGCAGTATTTT	CASTRLRPQNPQYF
.	.	TRBV13	TRBJ1-1	TGTGCCAGCAGCCGACGACCGGGAGGACGGATCCCTGAAGCTTTCTTT	CASSRRPGGRIPEAFF
TRBD2	.	TRBV10-3	TRBJ2-1	TGTGCCATCAGTGAGGCTAGCGGGGAATCTCGAAATGAGCAGTTCTTC	CAISEASGESRNEQFF
.	few	TRBV7-2	TRBJ2-6	TGTGCCAGCAGCTTAGAGGCCCAAGCCGGGGCCAACGTCCTGACTTTC	CASSLEAQAGANVLTF
.	few	TRBV25-1	TRBJ2-5	TGTGCCAGCAGTGGGAGTTGGGGAGAGACCCAGTACTTC	CASSGSWGETQYF
.	.	TRBV7-7	TRBJ2-3	TGTGCTAGCAGCCGGGGACAAGCTAGCACAGATACGCAGTATTTT	CASSRGQASTDTQYF
TRBD1	.	TRBV11-1	TRBJ2-5	TGTGTCAGCAGCTTTCGCCCAGGGACAGGGGCTGAAGAGACCCAGTACTTC	CVSSFRPGTGAEETQYF
TRBD2	many	TRBV20-1	TRBJ2-3	TGCAGTGCCCTGACTAGCGGAAGCACAGATACGCAGTATTTT	CSALTSGSTDTQYF
TRBD2	.	TRBV20-1	TRBJ2-2	TGCAGTGCTAGGGGACTAGCGGGGGGGCCGTCAGGGGAGCTGTTTTTT	CSARGLAGGPSGELFF
.	.	TRBV7-3	TRBJ1-6	TGTGCCAGCAGCTTAAAGGGTGGGGATTCACCCCTCCACTTT	CASSLKGGDSPLHF
.	many	TRBV29-1	TRBJ2-5	TGCAGCTTCCGGGCTACACAAGAGACCCAGTACTTC	CSFRATQETQYF
TRBD2	.	TRBV28	TRBJ2-7	TGTGCCAGCAGTTTTGGGAGGGGAAAGGGCTACGAGCAGTACTTC	CASSFGRGKGYEQYF
TRBD2	.	TRBV27	TRBJ2-5	TGTGCCAGCCTTCCCCATAGCGGGGTTAAACAAGAGACCCAGTACTTC	CASLPHSGVKQETQYF
.	.	TRBV25-1	TRBJ2-3	TGTGCCAGCAGTTTCGCCCGTAGTAGCGAGGGCACAGATACGCAGTATTTT	CASSFARSSEGTDTQYF
TRBD1	.	TRBV5-1	TRBJ2-3	TGCGCCAGCAGCACGGGACAGGGCGTAGCAGATACGCAGTATTTT	CASSTGQGVADTQYF
.	.	TRBV27	TRBJ1-5	TGTGCCAGCAGTTTATCTGGGTTCTATCAGCCCCAGCATTTT	CASSLSGFYQPQHF
TRBD2	few	TRBV28	TRBJ2-7	TGTGCCATCATGGGTCCTAGCGGGGGGCGCTACGAGCAGTACTTC	CAIMGPSGGRYEQYF
.	.	TRBV4-3	TRBJ1-6	TGCGCCAGCAGCCAAGAGCGGGCAGTCTATAATTCACCCCTCCACTTT	CASSQERAVYNSPLHF
TRBD1	.	TRBV24-1	TRBJ1-2	TGTGCCGCCAGCCAACAGGGGGCGGACGGCTACACCTTC	CAASQQGADGYTF
.	.	TRBV7-2	TRBJ1-2	TGTGCCAGCAGCTTCCCACGGTGGGGGCCGACAGGAGGCTACACCTTC	CASSFPRWGPTGGYTF
.	.	TRBV7-8	TRBJ2-1	TGTGCCAGCAGCTTAACAGAGTATCATGAGCAGTTCTTC	CASSLTEYHEQFF
TRBD1	.	TRBV12-3/TRBV12-4	TRBJ1-5	TGTGCCAGCAGTTTAGTAGGGGACAGGGTAAATCAGCCCCAGCATTTT	CASSLVGDRVNQPQHF
.	.	TRBV7-2	TRBJ2-5	TGTGCCAGCAGCTTAGTTGAGGAGTTTTTTCAAGAGACCCAGTACTTC	CASSLVEEFFQETQYF
.	.	TRBV4-2	TRBJ1-4	TGTGCCAGCAGCCAAAGGGGCCTCGGACAAGTTAATGAAAAACTGTTTTTT	CASSQRGLGQVNEKLFF
TRBD1	few	TRBV10-1	TRBJ2-7	TGCGCCAGCAGTGCCAGGGGGCAATTTCCCTACGAGCAGTACTTC	CASSARGQFPYEQYF
.	.	TRBV7-2	TRBJ2-3	TGTGCCATCACCAGGGGTGGGCAATCCGCACCCCAACAGTATTTT	CAITRGGQSAPQQYF
.	.	TRBV29-1	TRBJ2-2	TGCAGCGTATCGGGTAGCCGGGAGCTGTTTTTT	CSVSGSRELFF
.	few	TRBV4-3	TRBJ2-6	TGCGCCAGCAGCCAAGAATCGAGGTCCGCGGGGGCCAACGTCCTGACTTTC	CASSQESRSAGANVLTF
TRBD2	few	TRBV4-1	TRBJ2-1	TGCGCCAGCAGCAAAGATAAGCGGGGGGGCAAAAATGAGCAGTTCTTC	CASSKDKRGGKNEQFF
TRBD2	.	TRBV5-1	TRBJ2-1	TGCGCCAGCAGCTTGTTAGTAGCGGGGGCATACAATGAGCAGTTCTTC	CASSLLVAGAYNEQFF
.	few	TRBV6-2/TRBV6-3	TRBJ2-1	TGTGCCAGCAGTCCCCCTATACCCTCCTCCTACAATGAGCAGTTCTTC	CASSPPIPSSYNEQFF